These 10 T cell receptor beta chains were sequenced from one sample in a study of blood T cell repertoires in COVID-19. This table comes from immunoSEQ multiplex PCR, and its TCRdb copy is limited to in-frame clones, with some not included. The table shows about 70,000 clones, with roughly four fifths occurring only once. The material sequenced was peripheral blood. The receptors shown here come from a woman aged 80 or older with acute or convalescent COVID-19.

The genes are TRBV5-1 and TRBJ2-2, with 9 bases lining up with TRBD2. V lost 4 bases to trimming and J lost 6 bases; unmatched junction nucleotides: 10. Per the germline V gene, CDR1 is SGHRS and CDR2 is YFSETQ. The CDR3 has 16 residues. The CDR3, as DNA: TGCGCCAGCAGCAGTCTGAGTAGCGGGGGCCCCGGGGAGCTGTTTTTT. Encoded protein: CASSSLSSGGPGELFF.

CDR3 DNA: TGTGCCAGCAGCTTAGCGTCCCCAGGGAGGGTCACTGAAGCTTTCTTT. It translates to CASSLASPGRVTEAFF. This chain joins TRBV7-6 and TRBJ1-1, with D perhaps matching TRBD1 (5 bases). Trimming took 0 bases from V and 4 from J, leaving 15 bases between them. The V gene's germline CDR1 is SGHVS and CDR2 FNYEAQ. The CDR3 contains 16 residues.

The CDR3 bases are TGCGCCAGCAGCCCAGGGACAGGGGGCCTCACAGATACGCAGTATTTT. Translated, it gives CASSPGTGGLTDTQYF. The chain joins TRBV5-1 to TRBJ2-3, with 12 nucleotides matching TRBD1. The J segment lost 2 bases and the V segment lost 4 bases, leaving 5 bases of the junction unmatched. CDR1 is SGHRS, CDR2 YFSETQ, per germline. The CDR3 runs to 16 residues.

This rearrangement joins TRBV3-1 (or the pseudogene TRBV3-2) to TRBJ2-6, with D unclear. The CDR3 contains 15 residues. Trimming stripped 4 bases from V and 0 bases from J, with 7 bases between. In germline, CDR1 is LGHDT, CDR2 YNNKEL (reference sequence). CDR3 protein: CASSPVLSGANVLTF. DNA of the CDR3: TGTGCCAGCAGCCCCGTCCTCTCTGGGGCCAACGTCCTGACTTTC.

This chain connects TRBV5-1 to TRBJ2-5; 12 nucleotides line up with TRBD2. The CDR3 loop spans 15 amino acids. Trimming took 4 bases from V and 1 from J; bases not matched to a gene: 2. Per the germline V gene, CDR1 is SGHRS and CDR2 is YFSETQ. CDR3 bases: TGCGCCAGCAGCCAGACTAGCGGGGGCCAAGAGACCCAGTACTTC. Amino acid sequence: CASSQTSGGQETQYF.

This rearrangement joins TRBV7-2 to TRBJ2-1; tentative D call: TRBD1 (6 bases). V shed 1 base and J shed 2 bases, with 12 bases lying between them. CDR1 and CDR2 (germline): SGHTA, FQGNSA. CDR3 length equals 16 residues. In DNA, the CDR3 is TGTGCCAGCAGCTTAGTGCTAGGGGGAGCCTACAATGAGCAGTTCTTC. It yields the protein CASSLVLGGAYNEQFF.

Written as DNA, the CDR3 is TGTGCCAGCAGCGTAATGTATAGCGGGGGCACAGATACGCAGTATTTT. Encoded protein: CASSVMYSGGTDTQYF. V is TRBV9 and J is TRBJ2-3; 8 bases agree with TRBD2. CDR3 size: 16 residues. V gave up 1 base and J gave up 1 base; unmatched junction bases: 5. Germline assignment: CDR1 SGDLS and CDR2 YYNGEE.

The chain joins TRBV2 to TRBJ1-5; the D gene is possibly TRBD1 (5 bases). The CDR3 is 14 amino acids. Germline V gives CDR1 SNHLY, CDR2 FYNNEI. Trimming cost V 8 bases and J 1 base, with 12 bases left between them. The CDR3 region is CASGGGRSNQPQHF. In DNA, the CDR3 is TGTGCCAGCGGGGGAGGACGGAGCAATCAGCCCCAGCATTTT.

This chain links TRBV6-5 with TRBJ2-2; D is perhaps TRBD1 (5 bases). Germline-derived CDR1 and CDR2 are MNHEY and SVGAGI. The CDR3 has 15 amino acids. Trimming took off 8 bases at V and 1 base at J, with 14 bases between the two ends. The CDR3 nucleotides read TGTGCCAGCGGAACAGGTCTTTTGAACACCGGGGAGCTGTTTTTT. Translated: CASGTGLLNTGELFF.

This clone was recorded a few times. The rearrangement joins TRBV5-6 to TRBJ1-3, with D unresolved. The V end lost 6 bases, the J end lost 4 bases, and 14 bases lay between the germline ends. The length of the CDR3 is 14 residues. CDR1 SGHDT and CDR2 YYEEEE come from the germline V gene. The CDR3 spells CASNEYQKGNTIYF. The CDR3 nucleotides read TGTGCCAGCAACGAGTACCAAAAGGGAAACACCATATATTTT.